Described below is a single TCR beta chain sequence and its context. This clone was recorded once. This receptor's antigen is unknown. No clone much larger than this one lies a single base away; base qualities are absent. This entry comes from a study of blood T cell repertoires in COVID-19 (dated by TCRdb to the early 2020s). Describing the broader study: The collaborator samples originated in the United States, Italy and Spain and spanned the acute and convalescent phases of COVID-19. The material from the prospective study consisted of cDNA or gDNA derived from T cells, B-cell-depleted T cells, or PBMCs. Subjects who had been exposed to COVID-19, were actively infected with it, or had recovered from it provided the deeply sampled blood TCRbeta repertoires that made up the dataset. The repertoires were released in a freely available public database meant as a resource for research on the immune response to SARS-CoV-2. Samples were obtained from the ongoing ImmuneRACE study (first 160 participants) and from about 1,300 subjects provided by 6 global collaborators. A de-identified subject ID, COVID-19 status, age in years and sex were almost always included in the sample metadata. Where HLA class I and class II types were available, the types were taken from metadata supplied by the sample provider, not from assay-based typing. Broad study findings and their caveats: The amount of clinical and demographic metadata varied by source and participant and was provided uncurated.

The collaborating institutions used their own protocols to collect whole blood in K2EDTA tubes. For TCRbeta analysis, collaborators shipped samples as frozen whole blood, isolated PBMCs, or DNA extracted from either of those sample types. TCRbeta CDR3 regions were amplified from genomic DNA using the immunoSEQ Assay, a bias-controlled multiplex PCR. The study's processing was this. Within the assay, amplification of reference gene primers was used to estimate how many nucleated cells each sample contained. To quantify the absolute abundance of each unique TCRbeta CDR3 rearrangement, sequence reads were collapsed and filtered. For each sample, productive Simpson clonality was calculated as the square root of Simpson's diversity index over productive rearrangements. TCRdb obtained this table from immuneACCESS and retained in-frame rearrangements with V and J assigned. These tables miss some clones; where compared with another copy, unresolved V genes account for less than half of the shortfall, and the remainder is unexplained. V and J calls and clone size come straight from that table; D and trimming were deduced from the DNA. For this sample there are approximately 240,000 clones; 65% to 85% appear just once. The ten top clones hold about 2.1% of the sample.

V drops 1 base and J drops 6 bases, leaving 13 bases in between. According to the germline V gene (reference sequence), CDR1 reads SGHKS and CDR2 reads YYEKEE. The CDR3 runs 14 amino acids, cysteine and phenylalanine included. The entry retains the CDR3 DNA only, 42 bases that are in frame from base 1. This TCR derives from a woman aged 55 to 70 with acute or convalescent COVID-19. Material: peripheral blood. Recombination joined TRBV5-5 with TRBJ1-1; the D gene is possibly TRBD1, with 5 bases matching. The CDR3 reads CASSLTGRAPEAFF. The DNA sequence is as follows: TGTGCCAGCAGCTTGACAGGTAGGGCCCCTGAAGCTTTCTTT.